A selection of T cell receptor beta chains follows, all from one sample in a study of kidney transplant recipient with SARS-CoV-2 infection. TCRdb independently ran MiXCR on the reads; one entry per CDR3 protein. Here the sample spans fewer than 250,000 distinct CDR3 sequences, 29% being singletons. The sample here was a blood sample, taken at baseline and around day 110 from a kidney transplant recipient. The receptors originated from a male patient in his thirties who had COVID-19 and was a kidney transplant recipient. Some T cells here may be from the graft donor. The CDR3 runs from the conserved cysteine through the conserved F or W. Fields, in order: V gene, J gene, clone size, D gene, CDR3 protein, CDR3 DNA. A D gene is named only where the DNA matches it firmly. Expanded clones are given a class, and other clones once, few, many or no size at all.

v_gene: TRBV19
j_gene: TRBJ1-2
abundance: many
d_gene: NA
CDR3aa: CASSIRMTNRKTYGYTF
CDR3nt: TGTGCCAGTAGTATAAGAATGACAAATCGAAAGACCTATGGCTACACCTTC

v_gene: TRBV11-1
j_gene: TRBJ1-2
abundance: many
d_gene: NA
CDR3aa: CASSCSPKAGKTYGYTF
CDR3nt: TGTGCCAGCAGCTGTTCCCCTAAGGCTGGAAAGACCTATGGCTACACCTTC

v_gene: TRBV28
j_gene: TRBJ2-7
abundance: many
d_gene: TRBD1
CDR3aa: CARRKLPDRDNEQYF
CDR3nt: TGTGCCAGGAGAAAACTCCCTGACAGGGACAACGAGCAGTACTTC

v_gene: TRBV12-5
j_gene: TRBJ2-3
abundance: many
d_gene: NA
CDR3aa: CASVLLLTDTQYF
CDR3nt: TGTGCTAGTGTCTTACTACTCACAGATACGCAGTATTTT

v_gene: TRBV2
j_gene: TRBJ2-7
abundance: many
d_gene: NA
CDR3aa: CASSEQGLEQYF
CDR3nt: TGTGCCAGCAGTGAACAAGGGTTGGAGCAGTACTTC

v_gene: TRBV27
j_gene: TRBJ2-3
abundance: few
d_gene: TRBD1
CDR3aa: CASSFVTGTDTQYF
CDR3nt: TGTGCCAGCAGTTTTGTGACAGGGACAGATACGCAGTATTTT

v_gene: TRBV19
j_gene: TRBJ1-1
abundance: many
d_gene: NA
CDR3aa: CASRQGWGNTEAFF
CDR3nt: TGTGCCAGTAGGCAGGGTTGGGGTAACACTGAAGCTTTCTTT

v_gene: TRBV20-1
j_gene: TRBJ2-3
abundance: NA
d_gene: TRBD2
CDR3aa: CSAYGGTSDRTDTQYF
CDR3nt: TGCAGTGCGTACGGAGGGACTAGCGATCGCACAGATACGCAGTATTTT

v_gene: TRBV5-8
j_gene: TRBJ1-2
abundance: many
d_gene: NA
CDR3aa: CASTKAHPRKTYGYTF
CDR3nt: TGTGCCAGCACGAAAGCTCATCCACGAAAGACCTATGGCTACACCTTC

v_gene: TRBV7-9
j_gene: TRBJ2-1
abundance: many
d_gene: TRBD2
CDR3aa: CASSSPAGEGNEQFF
CDR3nt: TGTGCCAGCAGCTCGCCAGCGGGAGAGGGTAATGAGCAGTTCTTC

v_gene: TRBV7-5
j_gene: TRBJ1-2
abundance: many
d_gene: NA
CDR3aa: CISVPEFFVEVGKTYGYTF
CDR3nt: NA

v_gene: TRBV9
j_gene: TRBJ2-7
abundance: many
d_gene: NA
CDR3aa: CASSVGEVSYEQYF
CDR3nt: TGTGCCAGCAGCGTAGGGGAGGTCTCCTACGAGCAGTACTTC

v_gene: TRBV28
j_gene: TRBJ2-5
abundance: NA
d_gene: TRBD2
CDR3aa: CASSTITGTTHQETQYF
CDR3nt: TGTGCCAGCTCGACCATAACCGGGACTACCCACCAAGAGACCCAGTACTTC

v_gene: TRBV18
j_gene: TRBJ1-3
abundance: few
d_gene: TRBD1
CDR3aa: CASSHPGTGSSGNTIYF
CDR3nt: TGTGCCAGCTCCCACCCCGGGACAGGTAGCTCTGGAAACACCATATATTTT

v_gene: TRBV19
j_gene: TRBJ2-1
abundance: NA
d_gene: TRBD1
CDR3aa: CTSSMSPGGANNEQFF
CDR3nt: TGTACCAGTAGTATGTCGCCAGGGGGCGCGAACAATGAGCAGTTCTTC

v_gene: TRBV6-1
j_gene: TRBJ2-3
abundance: NA
d_gene: TRBD2
CDR3aa: CASSETSGGVDTQYF
CDR3nt: TGTGCCAGCAGTGAAACTAGCGGGGGGGTAGATACGCAGTATTTT

v_gene: TRBV20-1
j_gene: TRBJ2-7
abundance: many
d_gene: NA
CDR3aa: CSARAPASAYEQYF
CDR3nt: TGCAGTGCTAGAGCCCCAGCTTCTGCCTACGAGCAGTACTTC

v_gene: TRBV6-4
j_gene: TRBJ2-7
abundance: many
d_gene: NA
CDR3aa: CASSASGRHIYSYEQYF
CDR3nt: TGTGCCAGCAGTGCCAGCGGGCGACACATCTACTCCTACGAGCAGTACTTC

v_gene: TRBV10-1
j_gene: TRBJ1-2
abundance: few
d_gene: NA
CDR3aa: CASSLFRRSRKTYGYTF
CDR3nt: TGCGCCAGCAGTCTATTTCGAAGATCGCGAAAGACCTATGGCTACACCTTC

v_gene: TRBV7-3
j_gene: TRBJ1-1
abundance: many
d_gene: TRBD1
CDR3aa: CASSTDRDTEAFF
CDR3nt: TGTGCCAGCAGCACCGACAGGGACACTGAAGCTTTCTTT

v_gene: TRBV3-1
j_gene: TRBJ2-2
abundance: many
d_gene: NA
CDR3aa: CASSAWPPISGLTGELFF
CDR3nt: TGTGCCAGCAGCGCGTGGCCTCCCATTTCAGGCTTGACCGGGGAGCTGTTTTTT

v_gene: TRBV20-1
j_gene: TRBJ2-7
abundance: many
d_gene: TRBD2
CDR3aa: CSARLAGRVDYEQYF
CDR3nt: TGCAGTGCTAGGCTAGCGGGACGGGTAGACTACGAGCAGTACTTC

v_gene: TRBV9
j_gene: TRBJ2-7
abundance: many
d_gene: NA
CDR3aa: CASSVTPQSEQYF
CDR3nt: TGTGCCAGCAGCGTAACCCCCCAGAGCGAGCAGTACTTC

v_gene: TRBV6-5
j_gene: TRBJ2-5
abundance: few
d_gene: TRBD1
CDR3aa: CASSYGTGAVAETQYF
CDR3nt: TGTGCCAGCAGTTACGGGACAGGGGCCGTCGCAGAGACCCAGTACTTC

v_gene: TRBV30
j_gene: TRBJ1-2
abundance: many
d_gene: NA
CDR3aa: CAWYDLRYRKTYGYTF
CDR3nt: TGTGCCTGGTATGACTTGCGTTATAGAAAGACCTATGGCTACACCTTC

v_gene: TRBV6-2/TRBV6-3
j_gene: TRBJ1-2
abundance: NA
d_gene: NA
CDR3aa: CASSIRRCIGKTYGYIF
CDR3nt: TGTGCCAGCAGTATTAGACGCTGCATCGGAAAGACCTATGGCTACATCTTC

v_gene: TRBV7-2
j_gene: TRBJ1-5
abundance: many
d_gene: NA
CDR3aa: CASSLQGPFNQPQHF
CDR3nt: TGTGCCAGCAGCCTCCAGGGGCCTTTCAATCAGCCCCAGCATTTT

v_gene: TRBV5-4
j_gene: TRBJ2-7
abundance: many
d_gene: TRBD1
CDR3aa: CASSLPVTGVYEQYF
CDR3nt: TGTGCCAGCAGCTTGCCTGTGACAGGGGTTTACGAGCAGTACTTC

v_gene: TRBV6-2/TRBV6-3
j_gene: TRBJ2-1
abundance: many
d_gene: TRBD1
CDR3aa: CASSLRDRPYNEQFF
CDR3nt: TGTGCCAGCAGTCTCCGGGACAGGCCCTACAATGAGCAGTTCTTC

v_gene: TRBV6-5
j_gene: TRBJ1-6
abundance: many
d_gene: NA
CDR3aa: CASSYTAPQGGSPLHF
CDR3nt: TGTGCCAGCAGTTACACAGCCCCTCAGGGCGGCTCACCCCTCCACTTT

v_gene: TRBV29-1
j_gene: TRBJ2-3
abundance: NA
d_gene: TRBD2
CDR3aa: CSVGTSGRFDTQYF
CDR3nt: TGCAGCGTCGGGACTAGCGGGAGATTCGATACGCAGTATTTT

v_gene: TRBV7-3
j_gene: TRBJ1-2
abundance: NA
d_gene: NA
CDR3aa: CASSRKLDARKTYGYTF
CDR3nt: TGTGCCAGCAGCCGGAAATTAGACGCTAGAAAGACCTATGGCTACACCTTC

v_gene: TRBV12-3/TRBV12-4
j_gene: TRBJ2-7
abundance: many
d_gene: NA
CDR3aa: CASSFRVDEQYF
CDR3nt: TGTGCCAGCAGTTTTAGGGTTGACGAGCAGTACTTC

v_gene: TRBV11-1
j_gene: TRBJ1-2
abundance: many
d_gene: NA
CDR3aa: CASSIANKAGKTYGYTF
CDR3nt: TGTGCCAGCAGCATAGCTAATAAGGCTGGAAAGACCTATGGCTACACCTTC

v_gene: TRBV30
j_gene: TRBJ2-7
abundance: many
d_gene: NA
CDR3aa: CAWSVLYEQYF
CDR3nt: TGTGCCTGGAGTGTACTCTACGAGCAGTACTTC